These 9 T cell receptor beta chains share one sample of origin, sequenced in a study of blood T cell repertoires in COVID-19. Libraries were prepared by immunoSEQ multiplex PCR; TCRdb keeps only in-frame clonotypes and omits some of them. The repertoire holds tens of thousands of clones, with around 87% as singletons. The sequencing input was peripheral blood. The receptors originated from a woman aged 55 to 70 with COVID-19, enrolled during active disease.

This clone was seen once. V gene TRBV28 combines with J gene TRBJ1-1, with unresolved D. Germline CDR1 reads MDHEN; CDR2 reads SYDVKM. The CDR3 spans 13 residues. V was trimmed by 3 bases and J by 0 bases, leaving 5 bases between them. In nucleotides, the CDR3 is TGTGCCAGCAGTTTCTCCCTGAACACTGAAGCTTTCTTT. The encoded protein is CASSFSLNTEAFF.

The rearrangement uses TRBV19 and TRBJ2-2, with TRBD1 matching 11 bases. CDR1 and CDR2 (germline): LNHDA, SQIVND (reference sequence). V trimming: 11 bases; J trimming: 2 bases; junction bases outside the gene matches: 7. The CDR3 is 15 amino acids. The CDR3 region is CAGGTGGLNTGELFF. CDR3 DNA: TGTGCCGGCGGGACAGGGGGTTTAAACACCGGGGAGCTGTTTTTT.

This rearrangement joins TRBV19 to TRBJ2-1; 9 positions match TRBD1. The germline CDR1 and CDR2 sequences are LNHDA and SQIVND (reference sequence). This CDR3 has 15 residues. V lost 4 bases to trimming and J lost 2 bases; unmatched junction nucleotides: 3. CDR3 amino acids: CASSTQGAPYNEQFF. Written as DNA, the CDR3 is TGTGCCAGTAGTACACAGGGGGCCCCCTACAATGAGCAGTTCTTC.

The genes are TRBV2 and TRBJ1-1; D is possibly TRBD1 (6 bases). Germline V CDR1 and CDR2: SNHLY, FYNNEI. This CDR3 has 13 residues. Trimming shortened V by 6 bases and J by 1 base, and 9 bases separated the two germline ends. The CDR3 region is CASSQTGNTEAFF. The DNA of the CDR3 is TGTGCCAGCAGCCAGACAGGGAACACTGAAGCTTTCTTT. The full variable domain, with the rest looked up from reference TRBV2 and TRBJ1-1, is EPEVTQTPSHQVTQMGQEVILRCVPISNHLYFYWYRQILGQKVEFLVSFYNNEISEKSEIFDDQFSVERPDGSNFTLKIRSTKLEDSAMYFCASSQTGNTEAFFGQGTRLTVV.

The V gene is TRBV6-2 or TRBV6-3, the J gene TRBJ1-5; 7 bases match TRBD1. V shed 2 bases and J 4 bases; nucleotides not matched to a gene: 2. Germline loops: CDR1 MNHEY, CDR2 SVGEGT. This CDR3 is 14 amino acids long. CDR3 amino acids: CASSYMTGNQPQHF. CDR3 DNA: TGTGCCAGCAGTTACATGACAGGGAATCAGCCCCAGCATTTT.

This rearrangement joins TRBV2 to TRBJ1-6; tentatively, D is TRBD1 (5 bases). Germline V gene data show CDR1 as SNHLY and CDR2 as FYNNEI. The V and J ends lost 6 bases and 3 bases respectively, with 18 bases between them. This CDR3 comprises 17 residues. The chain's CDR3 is CASSDRDSGGYNSPLHF. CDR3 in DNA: TGTGCCAGCAGCGATCGGGACTCTGGGGGCTATAATTCACCCCTCCACTTT.

The chain's CDR3 is CASSLKRDRNEQFF. CDR3 nucleotides: TGTGCCAGTAGTCTGAAGCGGGATCGCAATGAGCAGTTCTTC. V and J are TRBV19 and TRBJ2-1; 7 bases fit TRBD2. Per germline, CDR1 LNHDA and CDR2 SQIVND (reference sequence). This CDR3 is 14 amino acids long. Trimming at V came to 5 bases and at J to 6 bases, leaving 7 bases not matched to a gene. Complete variable domain (other parts from reference TRBV19 and TRBJ2-1): DGGITQSPKYLFRKEGQNVTLSCEQNLNHDAMYWYRQDPGQGLRLIYYSQIVNDFQKGDIAEGYSVSREKKESFPLTVTSAQKNPTAFYLCASSLKRDRNEQFFGPGTRLTVL.

Here the CDR3 reads CASSQDLTYSNQPQHF. The CDR3, as DNA: TGCGCCAGCAGCCAAGACCTAACTTATAGCAATCAGCCCCAGCATTTT. J is TRBJ1-5 and V is TRBV4-3, with unresolved D. The CDR3 runs to 16 residues. The V gene lost 0 bases and the J gene lost 0 bases, with 9 bases spanning the gap. CDR1 LGHNA and CDR2 YSLEER come from the germline V gene.

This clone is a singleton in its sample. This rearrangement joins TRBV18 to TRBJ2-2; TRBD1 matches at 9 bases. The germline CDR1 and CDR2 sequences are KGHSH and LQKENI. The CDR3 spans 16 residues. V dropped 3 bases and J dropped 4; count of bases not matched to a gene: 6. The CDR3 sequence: CASSPPRTGATGELFF. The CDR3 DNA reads TGTGCCAGCTCACCGCCCCGGACAGGGGCCACCGGGGAGCTGTTTTTT.